This T cell receptor (beta chain) was sequenced during a study of beta chain features in type 1 diabetes. The ends lost 2 bases at V and 8 bases at J; junction bases unmatched: 5. From germline, CDR1 is GTSNPN and CDR2 SVGIG (reference sequence). This CDR3 is built from 13 residues. Expressed TCRB transcripts got sequenced, as all isolated RNA was reverse transcribed. Here immunoSEQ multiplex PCR was the method, and the copy in TCRdb shows in-frame clones only, minus some. This table holds 350,000 to 400,000 clones, roughly 16% found once. This rearrangement joins TRBV30 to TRBJ2-1, with 8 bases identical to TRBD2. Sequencing used naive CD4+ T cells from blood. The source of this sequence is a young woman in good health. The CDR3 coding sequence is TGTGCCTGGAGTCAGACTAGCGACCATGAGCAGTTCTTC. This encodes CAWSQTSDHEQFF.